This TCR beta chain was found in a study of cytomegalovirus exposure and HLA in healthy donors. Findings and caveats of the study: TCR beta sequences numbering around 15,000 were associated with HLA alleles at 0.05 false discovery rate in a later analysis.

The PCR used 60 Vbeta and 13 Jbeta primers. Profiled with immunoSEQ multiplex PCR; TCRdb holds only in-frame clones, not every one. In the table there are some 170,000 clones, roughly 80% of which are singletons. For this clone: As yet, its antigen is unknown.

In germline, CDR1 is LNHNV, CDR2 YYDKDF (reference sequence). The CDR3 totals 13 residues. V was pared by 3 bases and J by 7 bases, with 2 bases of the junction left unmatched. The sequenced sample consisted of PBMCs. This chain links TRBV15 with TRBJ1-3; 8 positions agree with TRBD1. This clonotype was obtained from a man aged 40-55 years in good health and CMV-seronegative. The CDR3 DNA reads TGTGCCACCAGCAGGGGACAGGACAACACCATATATTTT. Translating gives CATSRGQDNTIYF.